These 30 T cell receptor beta chains were all obtained from the same sample, sequenced in a study of vaccination and CD4 T cells after COVID-19. Regarding time point: late sampling 161 to 241 days after vaccination in a few convalescent patients. Described treatment: roughly nine-day PBMC culture with coronavirus spike peptide pools or control peptides (ViraFEST assay). The assay that was used to sequence DNA from cultured CD4+ T cells was the Oncomine TCR Beta short-read assay. TCRdb independently ran MiXCR on the PCR reads; one entry per CDR3 protein. The sample has over 20,000 distinct CDR3 sequences, less than 35% seen once. For these receptors, no antigen is known. The sample in question was CD4+ T cells from blood, cultured in vitro, obtained about 7 months after SARS-CoV-2 vaccination. These TCRs come from a human donor who had recovered from COVID-19.

This clonotype was seen once. The genes are TRBV6-1 and TRBJ2-5, with 12 nucleotides matching TRBD2. This CDR3 is 17 amino acids long. The J segment lost 1 base and the V segment lost 8 bases, leaving 11 bases of the junction unmatched. Germline-derived CDR1 and CDR2 are MNHNS and SASEGT. For the CDR3, the DNA is TGTGCCAGCGGTCCCTTCGGACTAGCGGGAAGCCAAGAGACCCAGTACTTC. It encodes CASGPFGLAGSQETQYF.

The V call is TRBV5-1, the J call TRBJ2-1; possible D gene TRBD2, 5 bases. From germline, CDR1 is SGHRS and CDR2 YFSETQ. The V end lost 4 bases, the J end lost 2 bases, and 16 bases lay between the germline ends. This CDR3 contains 16 residues. The chain's CDR3 is CASSPDPEAPYNEQFF. The CDR3 DNA follows: TGCGCCAGCAGCCCGGACCCGGAGGCACCCTACAATGAGCAGTTCTTC. Full variable domain (rest looked up from reference TRBV5-1 and TRBJ2-1): KAGVTQTPRYLIKTRGQQVTLSCSPISGHRSVSWYQQTPGQGLQFLFEYFSETQRNKGNFPGRFSGRQFSNSRSEMNVSTLELGDSALYLCASSPDPEAPYNEQFFGPGTRLTVL.

In this sample, this clonotype turned up a few times. The chain is built from TRBV24-1 and TRBJ2-5; TRBD2 matches at 8 bases. V gave up 9 bases and J gave up 2 bases; unmatched junction bases: 10. The length of the CDR3 is 15 residues. Germline lookup yields CDR1 KGHDR and CDR2 SFDVKD. CDR3 in DNA: TGTGCCACCTCCGGTGGAGCGGGAGTTCAAGAGACCCAGTACTTC. Protein sequence: CATSGGAGVQETQYF.

The gene calls are TRBV28 and TRBJ1-2, with 8 bases aligning to TRBD1. The CDR3 totals 13 residues. The germline CDR1 and CDR2 sequences are MDHEN and SYDVKM. Trimming removed 6 bases from V and 5 bases from J; junction bases left unmatched: 5. CDR3 in amino acids: CASRPGGAYGYTF. The CDR3 coding sequence is TGTGCCAGCAGACCAGGGGGCGCGTATGGCTACACCTTC.

The rearrangement joins TRBV6-2 or TRBV6-3 to TRBJ2-1; tentative D call: TRBD1 (6 bases). Trimming shortened V by 0 bases and J by 6 bases, and 15 bases separated the two germline ends. The CDR3 runs 16 residues. CDR1 is MNHEY, CDR2 SVGEGT, per germline. CDR3 residues: CASSYSGDRLSNEQFF. CDR3 nucleotide sequence: TGTGCCAGCAGTTACTCGGGCGACAGGTTATCCAATGAGCAGTTCTTC.

The chain uses TRBV5-8 and TRBJ1-1; the match to TRBD1 covers 8 bases. Unmatched junction bases numbered 4, after V lost 5 bases and J lost 4 bases. Germline V CDR1 and CDR2: SGHTS, YDEGEE. CDR3 length: 13 residues. The CDR3 DNA follows: TGTGCCAGCAGATGGACAGGGACCACTGAAGCTTTCTTT. It encodes CASRWTGTTEAFF.

This chain connects TRBV29-1 to TRBJ2-7, with TRBD1 identical over 7 bases. Per germline, CDR1 SQVTM and CDR2 ANQGSEA. Trimming at V came to 7 bases and at J to 5 bases, leaving 14 bases not matched to a gene. This CDR3 has 14 amino acids. CDR3 sequence: CSAGDPRGLHEQYF. In nucleotides, the CDR3 is TGCAGCGCCGGAGACCCTAGGGGGCTCCACGAGCAGTACTTC.

This clonotype has more than one count but fewer than ten. This chain joins TRBV7-2 and TRBJ2-3; D remains unclear. Trimming stripped 3 bases from V and 0 bases from J, with 1 base between. Germline-derived CDR1 and CDR2 are SGHTA and FQGNSA. CDR3 size: 12 residues. CDR3 DNA sequence: TGTGCCAGCAGCTTGAGCACAGATACGCAGTATTTT. Its translation: CASSLSTDTQYF.

This clonotype was seen a handful of times. The chain carries TRBV29-1 and TRBJ2-5; 9 positions agree with TRBD1. CDR1 is SQVTM, CDR2 ANQGSEA, per germline. The CDR3 spans 14 residues. Germline trimming cut 7 bases from V and 5 bases from J; bases unmatched to any gene: 11. Here the CDR3 DNA reads TGCAGCGCCCCCTCAGGACAGGGGAGGGAGACCCAGTACTTC. Amino acid sequence: CSAPSGQGRETQYF.

This clonotype was seen a few times. This chain joins TRBV11-3 and TRBJ2-7; no reliable D call. The germline CDR1 and CDR2 sequences are SGHNT and YENEEA. The length of the CDR3 is 13 residues. V lost 0 bases, J lost 7 bases, and 10 bases lay in between. CDR3 in amino acids: CASSLDWFSEQYF. CDR3 coding DNA: TGTGCCAGCAGCTTAGATTGGTTTTCTGAGCAGTACTTC.

This chain joins TRBV20-1 and TRBJ1-5; D gene uncertain. With 2 bases removed from V and 7 bases from J, the gap between germline ends came to 12 bases. Germline CDR1 is DFQATT and CDR2 is SNEGSKA (reference sequence). The length of the CDR3 is 13 residues. CDR3 sequence: CSARFVPGQPQHF. CDR3 sequence (DNA): TGCAGTGCTAGATTCGTACCGGGGCAGCCCCAGCATTTT.

V and J are TRBV7-8 and TRBJ1-6; TRBD1 matches at 10 bases. The V gene's germline CDR1 is SGHVS and CDR2 FQNEAQ. J was trimmed by 8 bases and V by 3 bases; bases with no gene match: 7. This CDR3 has 16 residues. The chain's CDR3 is CASSLVVGTGDSPLHF. CDR3 nucleotide sequence: TGTGCCAGCAGCTTGGTAGTGGGGACAGGGGATTCACCCCTCCACTTT.

This clonotype has a handful of counts. V and J are TRBV2 and TRBJ2-7, with D possibly TRBD1 on 6 matching bases. The CDR3 runs 13 residues. Trimming removed 6 bases at V and 7 bases at J, with 16 bases between. The V gene's germline CDR1 is SNHLY and CDR2 FYNNEI. CDR3 region: CASSTGSVVEQYF. For the CDR3, the DNA is TGTGCCAGCAGCACAGGGTCGGTAGTGGAGCAGTACTTC.

This clonotype was counted between two and nine times. The chain links TRBV7-2 to TRBJ2-3, with D perhaps being TRBD1 or TRBD2 (5 bases each). This CDR3 contains 13 residues. Germline values: CDR1 SGHTA, CDR2 FQGNSA. The V end was cut by 5 bases, the J end by 3 bases, with 9 bases between. The CDR3 loop reads CASSRDQTDTQYF. CDR3 in DNA: TGTGCCAGCAGCCGGGACCAAACAGATACGCAGTATTTT. The full variable domain, completed using reference TRBV7-2 and TRBJ2-3, is GAGVSQSPSNKVTEKGKDVELRCDPISGHTALYWYRQSLGQGLEFLIYFQGNSAPDKSGLPSDRFSAERTGGSVSTLTIQRTQQEDSAVYLCASSRDQTDTQYFGPGTRLTVL.

The CDR3 protein is CSATSLAGVSYEQYF. The DNA of the CDR3 is TGCAGTGCGACTTCGCTAGCGGGAGTCTCCTACGAGCAGTACTTC. The chain uses TRBV20-1 and TRBJ2-7; TRBD2 matches at 10 bases. Germline V gene data show CDR1 as DFQATT and CDR2 as SNEGSKA (reference sequence). CDR3 length: 15 residues. Trimming took 6 bases from V and 0 from J; bases not matched to a gene: 8.

The chain is built from TRBV2 and TRBJ2-1; weak D call: TRBD1 (7 bases). Trimming cost V 4 bases and J 10 bases, with 26 bases left between them. The CDR3 consists of 17 residues. Germline values: CDR1 SNHLY, CDR2 FYNNEI. The CDR3 reads CASSGGQLGGTGGEQFF. CDR3 DNA: TGTGCCAGCAGTGGGGGACAGCTTGGCGGTACCGGGGGAGAGCAGTTCTTC.

J is TRBJ2-1 and V is TRBV19, with D perhaps TRBD1 (5 bases). This CDR3 contains 14 residues. CDR1 and CDR2 from the germline V gene are LNHDA and SQIVND (reference sequence). Trimming took off 10 bases at V and 3 bases at J, with 16 bases between the two ends. The CDR3, as DNA: TGTGCCACCACTCGGGCAGGGAACTACAATGAGCAGTTCTTC. Amino acids: CATTRAGNYNEQFF.

V usage is TRBV29-1 and J usage is TRBJ2-7; perhaps TRBD2 as D (5 bases). Germline V lookup: CDR1 SQVTM, CDR2 ANQGSEA. V shed 4 bases and J shed 1 base, with 8 bases lying between them. The CDR3 loop spans 12 amino acids. The CDR3 coding sequence is TGCAGCGTTGGTCGAGGGTCCTACGAGCAGTACTTC. It yields the protein CSVGRGSYEQYF.

This clonotype was seen more than once but under ten times. The V gene is TRBV7-2, the J gene TRBJ2-5; 8 bases are a match to TRBD2. Germline V gives CDR1 SGHTA, CDR2 FQGNSA. V was clipped by 4 bases and J by 5 bases; unmatched bases: 9. This CDR3 is built from 15 residues. In DNA, the CDR3 is TGTGCCAGCAGCTCGCAAGCGGGAGCAAGGGAGACCCAGTACTTC. This translates into CASSSQAGARETQYF.

The sample holds a few counts of this clonotype. The chain combines TRBV20-1 with TRBJ1-1, with 8 positions matching TRBD1. The CDR3 runs 13 residues. V lost 6 bases to trimming and J lost 2 bases; unmatched junction nucleotides: 5. CDR1 and CDR2 from the germline V gene are DFQATT and SNEGSKA (reference sequence). The CDR3 bases are TGCAGTGCCCCGACAGGGGTTAACACTGAAGCTTTCTTT. Its protein product is CSAPTGVNTEAFF.

The gene calls are TRBV30 and TRBJ2-5; 8 bases fit TRBD1. J lost 4 bases, V lost 4 bases, and 2 bases had no gene match. The germline V gene encodes CDR1 GTSNPN and CDR2 SVGIG (reference sequence). This CDR3 is built from 12 residues. CDR3 amino acids: CAWTTGGETQYF. CDR3 DNA: TGTGCCTGGACAACAGGGGGAGAGACCCAGTACTTC. Drawing the rest from reference TRBV30 and TRBJ2-5, the complete variable domain is SQTIHQWPATLVQPVGSPLSLECTVEGTSNPNLYWYRQAAGRGLQLLFYSVGIGQISSEVPQNLSASRPQDRQFILSSKKLLLSDSGFYLCAWTTGGETQYFGPGTRLLVL.

This clonotype was observed a handful of times. The chain recombines TRBV19 with TRBJ1-5; D perhaps matches TRBD1 (5 bases). The CDR3 sequence is 17 residues long. Trimming left V 7 bases short and J 0 bases short, with 19 bases between. CDR1 and CDR2 (germline): LNHDA, SQIVND (reference sequence). CDR3 sequence (DNA): TGTGCCAGTACCTACGCGGCGACGGGGCGTAGCAATCAGCCCCAGCATTTT. It translates to CASTYAATGRSNQPQHF. Full variable domain (outside the CDR3, taken from reference TRBV19 and TRBJ1-5): DGGITQSPKYLFRKEGQNVTLSCEQNLNHDAMYWYRQDPGQGLRLIYYSQIVNDFQKGDIAEGYSVSREKKESFPLTVTSAQKNPTAFYLCASTYAATGRSNQPQHFGDGTRLSIL.

As DNA, the CDR3 is TGTGCCACCAGCAGAGATACAGGGGACAATTCACCCCTCCACTTT. Translating it yields CATSRDTGDNSPLHF. V gene TRBV15 combines with J gene TRBJ1-6; TRBD1 matches at 7 bases. The CDR3 loop spans 15 amino acids. J was trimmed by 7 bases and V by 0 bases; bases with no gene match: 3. Looked up from germline, CDR1 is LNHNV and CDR2 is YYDKDF (reference sequence).

The J gene is TRBJ2-3, the V gene TRBV10-3, with TRBD1 matching over 12 bases. Germline CDR1 and CDR2: ENHRY and SYGVKD. CDR3 length: 14 amino acids. The J segment lost 7 bases and the V segment lost 6 bases, leaving 5 bases of the junction unmatched. This CDR3 reads CAISRDRGPYTQYF. DNA for the CDR3: TGTGCCATCAGCAGGGACAGGGGGCCGTATACGCAGTATTTT.

The rearrangement uses TRBV7-2 and TRBJ2-1; TRBD2 is a possible D gene (7 bases). Germline CDR1 SGHTA, CDR2 FQGNSA. There are 17 residues in the CDR3. Trimming took 1 base from V and 2 from J, leaving 15 bases between them. The CDR3 DNA reads as TGTGCCAGCAGCTTAGTCTACAGGGCGGGAGCCTACAATGAGCAGTTCTTC. Translating it yields CASSLVYRAGAYNEQFF.

The table lists this clonotype with a few counts. The chain recombines TRBV18 with TRBJ2-1; 11 bases fit TRBD2. Germline CDR1 and CDR2: KGHSH and LQKENI. Germline trimming cut 5 bases from V and 6 bases from J; bases unmatched to any gene: 3. CDR3 length: 14 residues. As DNA, the CDR3 is TGTGCCAGCTCAGAGCTAGCGGGAGGCAATGAGCAGTTCTTC. This codes for CASSELAGGNEQFF.

This clonotype has a handful of counts. The chain recombines TRBV7-8 with TRBJ2-5; D uncertain. Trimming stripped 1 base from V and 4 bases from J, with 4 bases between. The CDR3 covers 12 residues. Germline lookup yields CDR1 SGHVS and CDR2 FQNEAQ. CDR3 protein: CASSLVRETQYF. The CDR3 DNA is TGTGCCAGCAGCTTAGTCCGAGAGACCCAGTACTTC.

This chain joins TRBV7-9 and TRBJ2-1; 8 nucleotides align to TRBD2. Germline CDR1 reads SEHNR; CDR2 reads FQNEAQ (reference sequence). The CDR3 spans 13 residues. Trimming at V came to 5 bases and at J to 6 bases, leaving 3 bases not matched to a gene. The CDR3 bases are TGTGCCAGCAGCAGACTAGCGATCAATGAGCAGTTCTTC. As protein: CASSRLAINEQFF.

This clonotype was counted once. V gene TRBV11-2 combines with J gene TRBJ1-2, with D unclear. The V gene's germline CDR1 is SGHAT and CDR2 FQNNGV. This CDR3 spans 13 amino acids. Trimming pared 1 base from V and 4 bases from J, leaving 7 bases between. The CDR3 loop is CASSLGTAYGYTF. DNA for the CDR3: TGTGCCAGCAGCTTAGGAACGGCCTATGGCTACACCTTC.

This clonotype was observed a few times. The chain joins TRBV6-2 or TRBV6-3 to TRBJ2-1; 8 positions match TRBD2. The V gene end was trimmed by 4 bases and the J gene end by 11 bases; junction bases not matched to a gene: 4. The germline V gene has CDR1 MNHEY and CDR2 SVGEGT. The CDR3 length is 12 residues. The DNA of the CDR3 is TGTGCCAGCAGTTTTCTTAGCGGGAAGCAGTTCTTC. Its translation is CASSFLSGKQFF.